This T cell receptor (beta chain) was identified during a study of Ad26.COV2.S vaccination and SARS-CoV-2 variants. The table came from immunoSEQ multiplex PCR; TCRdb's copy has only in-frame clones and leaves some out. This sample has hundreds of thousands of clones; 92% occur once, and the top ten carry approximately 1.7%. Indicated treatment: some 20 received Ad26.COV2.S at low or high dose, single or two shots; roughly five received placebo; per-sample allocation not given. After the first vaccine or placebo injection, samples were drawn on day 63. Germline V gene lookup returns CDR1 MDHEN and CDR2 SYDVKM. The length of the CDR3 is 18 residues. V dropped 10 bases and J dropped 0 bases, with 25 bases sitting between them.

Here the sequenced sample was peripheral blood, taken in a trial of Ad26.COV2.S vaccine versus placebo. This rearrangement joins TRBV28 to TRBJ1-5; the D gene is possibly TRBD1 (6 bases). The clonotype was recovered from a person between 18 and 65 years old who received the Ad26.COV2.S COVID-19 vaccine or a placebo. For the CDR3, the DNA is TGTGCCACCACGGAGGGCATTTTAGGGGGATATAGCAATCAGCCCCAGCATTTT. Translating gives CATTEGILGGYSNQPQHF.